Below, one T cell receptor (beta chain) is given with its context. Its antigen remains undetermined. Base-call qualities are not available, and no considerably larger clone is one nucleotide away. The protocol used for the library was RT-PCR. This sample was sequenced with an Illumina HiSeq 2500. TCRdb took the public reads, trimmed them with fastp at Q25, ran MiXCR for clone calling and kept in-frame beta chains. Each entry is one CDR3 protein sequence, shown with its most common DNA and genes. The sample has about 520,000 distinct CDR3 sequences on record, approximately 24% of them singletons. Of the sample, under 2.5% falls within the top ten clones. This entry belongs to a study of response to subunit inactivated influenza vaccine (dated by TCRdb to 2016 to 2018). For the study in its entirety: Deep quantitative T cell receptor repertoire profiling was used in the study to track responses to a trivalent subunit inactivated influenza vaccine. Results the study describes overall, beyond this receptor: It was suggested by the authors that each seasonal influenza vaccination may recruit only a limited number of new T cells.

V is pared back by 7 bases and J by 2 bases, with 11 bases lying between the germline termini. The germline V gene yields ENHRY for CDR1 and SYGVKD for CDR2. From its cysteine to its phenylalanine, the CDR3 spans 13 amino acids. Only CDR3 DNA is held: 39 bases, read in frame from base 1. The chain uses TRBV10-3 and TRBJ1-1, with the D gene too uncertain to name. This sample comprised CD4+ T cells sorted from PBMCs, obtained around 5 days after vaccination. This sequence originates from a man over 45 who received an inactivated influenza vaccine. Donor details come from another sample of the same person, matched by shared clones. The CDR3 reads CAITKDGNTEAFF. The nucleotides are TGTGCCATCACCAAGGACGGTAACACTGAAGCTTTCTTT.